These T cell receptor beta chains were read from a single sample in a study of cytotoxic CD8 clonotypes in ibrutinib-treated CLL. Measured with immunoSEQ multiplex PCR; TCRdb has only the in-frame clones, and not every one. The sample has around 150,000 clones, around 84% seen once. The material sequenced was PBMCs, taken after 36 months of ibrutinib treatment. The receptors stem from a human donor with chronic lymphocytic leukemia. CDR3s include the opening cysteine and the closing phenylalanine or tryptophan. A D gene is named only where the DNA matches it firmly. The size entry is marked missing in some rows and otherwise reads once, few, many or a size class.

v_call: TRBV5-6; clone_size: NA; d_call: TRBD1; j_call: TRBJ2-7; cdr3_nt: TGTGCCAGCAGCCCGACCCGCGGGACAGGGGCTACCTACGAGCAGTACTTC; cdr3_aa: CASSPTRGTGATYEQYF
v_call: TRBV10-3; clone_size: NA; d_call: NA; j_call: TRBJ1-1; cdr3_nt: TGTGCCATCAGTGAGTCGATCGTAGGGGGTCTTGTAGGGAACACTGAAGCTTTCTTT; cdr3_aa: CAISESIVGGLVGNTEAFF
v_call: TRBV18; clone_size: NA; d_call: NA; j_call: TRBJ2-7; cdr3_nt: TGTGCCAGCTCAACGGAGGGCTACGAGCAGTACTTC; cdr3_aa: CASSTEGYEQYF
v_call: TRBV7-2; clone_size: NA; d_call: TRBD2; j_call: TRBJ2-7; cdr3_nt: TGTGCCAGCAGCTTCCTAGCGGGGGGGCAATACGAGCAGTACTTC; cdr3_aa: CASSFLAGGQYEQYF
v_call: TRBV6-5; clone_size: NA; d_call: NA; j_call: TRBJ1-3; cdr3_nt: TGTGCCAGCAGTTCCCAAAAGGGGCTTGGAAACACCATATATTTT; cdr3_aa: CASSSQKGLGNTIYF
v_call: TRBV2; clone_size: NA; d_call: NA; j_call: TRBJ1-1; cdr3_nt: TGTGCCAGCAGTGAAAGGGGACACACTGAAGCTTTCTTT; cdr3_aa: CASSERGHTEAFF
v_call: TRBV4-1; clone_size: NA; d_call: NA; j_call: TRBJ1-1; cdr3_nt: TGCGCCAGCAGCCTGGGACCTATGAACACTGAAGCTTTCTTT; cdr3_aa: CASSLGPMNTEAFF
v_call: TRBV5-1; clone_size: NA; d_call: NA; j_call: TRBJ1-5; cdr3_nt: TGCGCCAGCAGCCAGATGGGAGGGACCAATCAGCCCCAGCATTTT; cdr3_aa: CASSQMGGTNQPQHF
v_call: TRBV7-9; clone_size: few; d_call: NA; j_call: TRBJ1-2; cdr3_nt: TGTGCCAGCAGCCAAGGAGCGGGGCCTGGCTACACCTTC; cdr3_aa: CASSQGAGPGYTF
v_call: TRBV5-5; clone_size: NA; d_call: TRBD1; j_call: TRBJ1-5; cdr3_nt: TGTGCCAGCAGCCGGACAGGGTCGGCAGGCAATCAGCCCCAGCATTTT; cdr3_aa: CASSRTGSAGNQPQHF
v_call: TRBV6-1; clone_size: NA; d_call: NA; j_call: TRBJ1-6; cdr3_nt: TGTGCCAGCAGTGAGAGGTGGAAGGGTACGGCTAATTCACCCCTCCACTTT; cdr3_aa: CASSERWKGTANSPLHF
v_call: TRBV9; clone_size: NA; d_call: NA; j_call: TRBJ1-1; cdr3_nt: TGTGCCAGCAGCTCCGATGGGGGGTCGGCTTTCTTT; cdr3_aa: CASSSDGGSAFF
v_call: TRBV18; clone_size: NA; d_call: NA; j_call: TRBJ1-2; cdr3_nt: TGTGCCAGCTCACCACAGGGGTCTAACTATGGCTACACCTTC; cdr3_aa: CASSPQGSNYGYTF
v_call: TRBV30; clone_size: NA; d_call: NA; j_call: TRBJ1-3; cdr3_nt: TGTGCCTGGAACAAGGGAAGCTCTGGAAACACCATATATTTT; cdr3_aa: CAWNKGSSGNTIYF
v_call: TRBV4-2; clone_size: NA; d_call: NA; j_call: TRBJ2-7; cdr3_nt: TGTGCCAGCAGCCAAGATAAGGGAAGCGGGTGGGGCTACGAGCAGTACTTC; cdr3_aa: CASSQDKGSGWGYEQYF
v_call: TRBV7-9; clone_size: many; d_call: NA; j_call: TRBJ2-7; cdr3_nt: TGTGCCAGCAGCTTACCCCGGGACGGAACCTACGAGCAGTACTTC; cdr3_aa: CASSLPRDGTYEQYF
v_call: TRBV5-1; clone_size: NA; d_call: NA; j_call: TRBJ2-3; cdr3_nt: TGCGCCAGCAGCTTGGGGTTAGATACGCAGTATTTT; cdr3_aa: CASSLGLDTQYF
v_call: TRBV30; clone_size: NA; d_call: NA; j_call: TRBJ2-2; cdr3_nt: TGTGCCTGGAACAGGGCCGGGGAGCTGTTTTTT; cdr3_aa: CAWNRAGELFF
v_call: TRBV23-1; clone_size: NA; d_call: TRBD1; j_call: TRBJ1-2; cdr3_nt: TGCGCCAGCAGTCAATCGCCGCGACAGGGGTGCTATGGCTACACCTTC; cdr3_aa: CASSQSPRQGCYGYTF
v_call: TRBV20-1; clone_size: few; d_call: NA; j_call: TRBJ1-2; cdr3_nt: TGCTGGGGGGCCGTCCACTATGGCTACACCTTC; cdr3_aa: CWGAVHYGYTF
v_call: TRBV12-5; clone_size: NA; d_call: NA; j_call: TRBJ2-3; cdr3_nt: TGTGCTAGTGGTTTGGTACCCACGAATACGCAGTATTTT; cdr3_aa: CASGLVPTNTQYF
v_call: TRBV19; clone_size: few; d_call: TRBD1; j_call: TRBJ2-2; cdr3_nt: TGTGCCAGTAGTTCTTGGACAGGGGGCCGAACCGGGGAGCTGTTTTTT; cdr3_aa: CASSSWTGGRTGELFF
v_call: TRBV11-1; clone_size: many; d_call: NA; j_call: TRBJ2-7; cdr3_nt: TGTGCCAGCAGCCCGAGGGAGTACTCCTACGAGCAGTACTTC; cdr3_aa: CASSPREYSYEQYF
v_call: TRBV2; clone_size: NA; d_call: NA; j_call: TRBJ1-6; cdr3_nt: TGTGCCACCAAGGGGACCGGTTCACCCCTCCACTTT; cdr3_aa: CATKGTGSPLHF
v_call: TRBV7-3; clone_size: NA; d_call: TRBD2; j_call: TRBJ2-1; cdr3_nt: TGTGCCAGCAGCTTAATTAGCGGGAGCTCCTACAATGAGCAGTTCTTC; cdr3_aa: CASSLISGSSYNEQFF
v_call: TRBV30; clone_size: NA; d_call: NA; j_call: TRBJ1-1; cdr3_nt: TGTGCCTGGAGTTACTACTACACTGAAGCTTTCTTT; cdr3_aa: CAWSYYYTEAFF
v_call: TRBV28; clone_size: NA; d_call: TRBD1; j_call: TRBJ2-4; cdr3_nt: TGTGCCAGCAGTTCGACAGGGGATGGAGCCAAAAACATTCAGTACTTC; cdr3_aa: CASSSTGDGAKNIQYF
v_call: TRBV5-4; clone_size: NA; d_call: NA; j_call: TRBJ2-3; cdr3_nt: TGTGCCAGCAGCTTGAGGTCAGGGAGCACAGATACGCAGTATTTT; cdr3_aa: CASSLRSGSTDTQYF
v_call: TRBV10-2; clone_size: NA; d_call: NA; j_call: TRBJ2-7; cdr3_nt: TGCGCCAGCAGTGAGTCGGCTGGGGTTGGGGAGCAGTACTTC; cdr3_aa: CASSESAGVGEQYF
v_call: TRBV29-1; clone_size: NA; d_call: TRBD1; j_call: TRBJ2-3; cdr3_nt: TGCAGCGTTATTCGCCTGACAGGGCCAGATACGCAGTATTTT; cdr3_aa: CSVIRLTGPDTQYF
v_call: TRBV5-1; clone_size: NA; d_call: NA; j_call: TRBJ1-2; cdr3_nt: TGCGCCAGCAGCTTGGTCCAGGGAAGGCGGAACTATGGCTACACCTTC; cdr3_aa: CASSLVQGRRNYGYTF